The 17 T cell receptor beta chains below come from one sample, sequenced in a study of T cells in Graves' hyperthyroidism and ophthalmopathy. The CDR3 regions of TCR beta were amplified from RNA transcripts. The TCR CDR3 was amplified in a first-round RT-PCR using the HTBI primer set. TCRdb re-called the multiplex PCR reads with MiXCR, one entry per CDR3 protein. The sample holds about 560,000 distinct CDR3 sequences; 16% are singletons and the top ten take more than 15%. The material sequenced was blood. These receptors were obtained from a young woman with Graves' hyperthyroidism.

CDR3 DNA sequence: TGTGCCAGCAGCTTGGTCCAGGGGATCTATGGCTACACCTTC. Translating it yields CASSLVQGIYGYTF. The chain employs TRBV7-3 and TRBJ1-2, with a weak D call TRBD1 (6 bases). Per germline, CDR1 SGHTA and CDR2 FQGTGA. V was clipped by 3 bases and J by 4 bases, with 12 bases between them. The CDR3 contains 14 residues. The full variable domain, completed using reference TRBV7-3 and TRBJ1-2, is GAGVSQTPSNKVTEKGKYVELRCDPISGHTALYWYRQSLGQGPEFLIYFQGTGAADDSGLPNDRFFAVRPEGSVSTLKIQRTERGDSAVYLCASSLVQGIYGYTFGSGTRLTVV.

Only a few counts were recorded for this clonotype. The chain recombines TRBV13 with TRBJ2-5, with 10 bases aligning to TRBD2. In germline, CDR1 is PRHDT, CDR2 FYEKMQ (reference sequence). V was clipped by 5 bases and J by 5 bases; unmatched bases: 8. The CDR3 runs to 15 residues. The CDR3 reads CASSTTAGGRETQYF. CDR3 coding DNA: TGTGCCAGCAGCACAACAGCGGGGGGGCGTGAGACCCAGTACTTC.

The rearrangement links TRBV5-8 to TRBJ2-1; 16 bases line up with TRBD2. Germline-derived CDR1 and CDR2 are SGHTS and YDEGEE. The V and J ends lost 5 bases and 1 base, in that order; junction bases with no gene match: 9. This CDR3 spans 19 amino acids. For the CDR3, the DNA is TGTGCCAGCAGAAAATCGGGACTAGCGGGAGGGGGATCCTACAATGAGCAGTTCTTC. Translated: CASRKSGLAGGGSYNEQFF.

The genes are TRBV6-6 and TRBJ2-7; the match to TRBD2 covers 10 bases. CDR3 size: 16 residues. V shed 0 bases and J 7 bases; nucleotides not matched to a gene: 9. The germline gives CDR1 MNHNY, CDR2 SVGAGI (reference sequence). The CDR3 loop is CASSYSTLAGDREQYF. The CDR3, as DNA: TGTGCCAGCAGTTACTCGACCCTAGCGGGAGACAGAGAGCAGTACTTC.

This clonotype was seen a few times. V usage is TRBV10-3 and J usage is TRBJ2-1, with TRBD2 identical over 10 bases. Trimming took 4 bases from V and 6 from J; bases not matched to a gene: 18. This CDR3 is built from 19 residues. Germline V gene sequence: CDR1 ENHRY, CDR2 SYGVKD. DNA for the CDR3: TGTGCCATCAGTGGAGGGGGACAGGCACTAGCGGGGCGACTCAATGAGCAGTTCTTC. Translated, it gives CAISGGGQALAGRLNEQFF.

Many counts were recorded for this clonotype. This CDR3 is CASSYRAETQYF. CDR3 in DNA: TGTGCCAGCAGTTACAGGGCGGAGACCCAGTACTTC. The chain couples TRBV12-3 or TRBV12-4 to TRBJ2-5, with TRBD1 as a possible D gene (6 bases). With 4 bases removed from V and 5 bases from J, the gap between germline ends came to 8 bases. This CDR3 region has 12 residues.

The sample holds many counts of this clonotype. The chain employs TRBV6-1 and TRBJ2-3; 15 bases map to TRBD2. Germline values: CDR1 MNHNS, CDR2 SASEGT. The V gene end was trimmed by 5 bases and the J gene end by 2 bases; junction bases not matched to a gene: 5. CDR3 length: 17 residues. The CDR3 nucleotides are TGTGCCAGCAGTCGGACTAGCGGGAGGGCCCCCACAGATACGCAGTATTTT. This encodes CASSRTSGRAPTDTQYF.

This clonotype was detected many times. V is TRBV7-2 and J is TRBJ2-1; D assignment may be TRBD1 or TRBD2 (5 bases each). V lost 0 bases to trimming and J lost 8 bases, with 17 bases between them. Per germline, CDR1 SGHTA and CDR2 FQGNSA. The CDR3 sequence is 16 residues long. CDR3 sequence: CASSLASGASGDEQFF. CDR3 in DNA: TGTGCCAGCAGCTTAGCTTCCGGGGCTAGTGGGGATGAGCAGTTCTTC.

This clonotype was detected ten times or more. The V gene is TRBV6-5, the J gene TRBJ1-1, with TRBD1 as a possible D gene (6 bases). Germline V lookup: CDR1 MNHEY, CDR2 SVGAGI. The CDR3 runs to 15 residues. Trimming removed 0 bases at V and 4 bases at J, with 12 bases between. The CDR3 protein is CASSYSGGLLTEAFF. CDR3 DNA sequence: TGTGCCAGCAGTTACTCTGGGGGGCTTCTCACTGAAGCTTTCTTT.

This clonotype was observed a handful of times. The rearrangement links TRBV5-1 to TRBJ2-5; 7 nucleotides agree with TRBD2. V gave up 4 bases and J gave up 6 bases; unmatched junction bases: 15. The CDR3 is made up of 16 amino acids. Germline CDR1 is SGHRS and CDR2 is YFSETQ. The CDR3 region is CASSLGASGNVKTQYF. CDR3 in DNA: TGCGCCAGCAGCCTTGGGGCTAGCGGCAACGTGAAGACCCAGTACTTC.

The chain carries TRBV20-1 and TRBJ1-5; 7 bases line up with TRBD1. Per germline, CDR1 DFQATT and CDR2 SNEGSKA (reference sequence). This CDR3 is 16 amino acids long. With 0 bases clipped from V and 2 bases from J, the junction kept 7 bases outside the gene matches. Here the CDR3 reads CSARDSAGGGNQPQHF. The CDR3 DNA sequence: TGCAGTGCTAGAGATTCGGCAGGGGGTGGCAATCAGCCCCAGCATTTT.

This clonotype was picked up a small number of times. A much more abundant neighbour one base away suggests this may be a read error. The rearrangement joins TRBV20-1 to TRBJ1-1; D might be TRBD1 (6 bases). Germline V gene lookup returns CDR1 DFQATT and CDR2 SNEGSKA (reference sequence). CDR3 length equals 15 residues. The CDR3 is CSAADRSNLNTEASF. CDR3 DNA: TGCAGTGCTGCGGACAGATCCAACCTGAACACTGAAGCTTCCTTT.

This chain links TRBV19 with TRBJ2-6; D unresolved. The V gene's germline CDR1 is LNHDA and CDR2 SQIVND (reference sequence). Between the trimmed V and J ends, which lost 7 bases and 0 bases, there was a span of 13 bases. The CDR3 consists of 16 residues. This CDR3 reads CASNPFWGSGANVLTF. DNA for the CDR3: TGTGCCAGTAATCCCTTCTGGGGCTCTGGGGCCAACGTCCTGACTTTC. Using reference TRBV19 and TRBJ2-6 for the parts outside the CDR3, the full variable domain is DGGITQSPKYLFRKEGQNVTLSCEQNLNHDAMYWYRQDPGQGLRLIYYSQIVNDFQKGDIAEGYSVSREKKESFPLTVTSAQKNPTAFYLCASNPFWGSGANVLTFGAGSRLTVL.

This chain uses TRBV7-9 with TRBJ1-1; D call uncertain. CDR1 is SEHNR and CDR2 is FQNEAQ in the germline V gene (reference sequence). CDR3 length: 12 amino acids. V lost 2 bases and J lost 7, with 8 bases in between. CDR3 in amino acids: CASSLLGGEAFF. The CDR3 DNA is TGTGCCAGCAGCTTATTAGGAGGTGAAGCTTTCTTT. Using reference TRBV7-9 and TRBJ1-1 for the parts outside the CDR3, the full variable domain is DTGVSQNPRHKITKRGQNVTFRCDPISEHNRLYWYRQTLGQGPEFLTYFQNEAQLEKSRLLSDRFSAERPKGSFSTLEIQRTEQGDSAMYLCASSLLGGEAFFGQGTRLTVV.

There are many counts of this clonotype. The rearrangement joins TRBV7-9 to TRBJ2-1; D is possibly TRBD2 (7 bases). The CDR3 runs to 12 residues. Germline V gives CDR1 SEHNR, CDR2 FQNEAQ (reference sequence). V lost 5 bases and J lost 11, with 13 bases in between. The CDR3 reads CASSNPGGQQFF. The CDR3 coding sequence is TGTGCCAGCAGCAACCCCGGGGGGCAGCAGTTCTTC.

This clonotype has a count of ten or more. This chain joins TRBV3-1 and TRBJ1-1; D gene uncertain. Trimming removed 3 bases at V and 2 bases at J, with 13 bases between. Germline assignment: CDR1 LGHDT and CDR2 YNNKEL (reference sequence). The CDR3 sequence is 15 residues long. CDR3 residues: CASSHTGNLNTEAFF. The CDR3 DNA reads as TGTGCCAGCAGCCATACCGGGAATCTAAACACTGAAGCTTTCTTT.

There are a few counts of this clonotype. The CDR3 region is CASSRTVMNTEAFF. The CDR3 DNA follows: TGTGCCAGCAGCAGGACGGTTATGAACACTGAAGCTTTCTTT. The chain recombines TRBV5-4 with TRBJ1-1; D unclear. Germline CDR1 is SGHNT and CDR2 is YYREEE (reference sequence). Trimming took off 4 bases at V and 0 bases at J, with 10 bases between the two ends. The CDR3 is 14 amino acids.